These 24 T cell receptor gamma chains came from one sample sequenced in a study of Vδ1+ human thymocytes (dated by TCRdb to between 2018 and 2020). TCRdb names Illumina MiSeq as the instrument used. RNA extraction was carried out with the RNeasy mini kit, and reverse transcription was then done using Superscript III. Multiplex PCR was used to generate CDR3 amplicons, with pooled V-gene forward primers and a constant-region reverse primer carrying Illumina adaptor overhangs. TCRdb reprocessed the public data with the CATT caller; entries with the same nucleotide sequence were combined afterwards. The table for this sample lists 36,000 or so gamma-chain clones; 20% to 25% of them were counted only once. The top ten constitute roughly 2% of the sample. The antigens these receptors bind are not known. The research as a whole found: Thymic TRG and TRD repertoires appeared highly polyclonal with Gaussian CDR3 length distributions, unlike oligoclonal peripheral blood repertoires.

Input material: Vdelta1+ gamma-delta thymocytes from the thymus. The sample's cell subset or site label, in plain terms: FACS-sorted CD3+ TCRalphabeta- TCRVdelta1+ TCRVdelta2- thymocytes. These receptors all stem from a girl less than two years old who had congenital heart surgery.

Turning to this clone: This may be a read error, as it is one base from a much larger clone. V gene TRGV9 combines with J gene TRGJ1 or TRGJ2. The CDR3 extends over 11 amino acids. Germline values: CDR1 GITISATS, CDR2 ISYDGTV (reference sequence). With 6 bases clipped from V and 5 bases from J, the junction kept 4 bases outside the gene matches. The DNA of the CDR3 is TGTGCCTTGTGGAAGGATTATAAGAAACTCTTT. Translation gives CALWKDYKKLF.

This clone was detected only a few times. V and J are TRGV5 and TRGJ1 or TRGJ2. The CDR3 loop spans 13 amino acids. V trimming: 3 bases; J trimming: 10 bases; junction bases outside the gene matches: 12. Germline values: CDR1 VINAFY, CDR2 YDVSNSKD. The CDR3 is CATWDFKLQKKLF. CDR3 DNA sequence: TGTGCCACCTGGGACTTTAAGCTACAAAAGAAACTCTTT.

The rearrangement uses TRGV3 and TRGJ1 or TRGJ2. J was trimmed by 3 bases and V by 3 bases; bases with no gene match: 5. CDR1 is VTNTFY, CDR2 YDVSTARD, per germline (reference sequence). This CDR3 is 13 amino acids long. This CDR3 is CATWDVTYYKKLF. The CDR3 region has the DNA TGTGCCACCTGGGACGTAACTTATTATAAGAAACTCTTT.

In the case of this clone: The sample has other DNA sequences that encode this CDR3 too. This chain links TRGV3 with TRGJ1 or TRGJ2. J was trimmed by 6 bases and V by 0 bases; bases with no gene match: 5. This CDR3 has 13 residues. Looked up from germline, CDR1 is VTNTFY and CDR2 is YDVSTARD (reference sequence). This CDR3 reads CATWDRLSYKKLF. In DNA, the CDR3 is TGTGCCACCTGGGACAGGCTGAGTTATAAGAAACTCTTT.

This clone was seen a handful of times. The chain employs TRGV3 and TRGJ1 or TRGJ2. The length of the CDR3 is 14 residues. The ends lost 3 bases at V and 4 bases at J; junction bases unmatched: 9. In germline, CDR1 is VTNTFY, CDR2 YDVSTARD (reference sequence). CDR3 in DNA: TGTGCCACCTGGGACGAGGAGTGGTATTATAAGAAACTCTTT. Translating gives CATWDEEWYYKKLF.

The chain recombines TRGV2 with TRGJ1 or TRGJ2. The germline gives CDR1 EGSNGY, CDR2 YDSYNSKV. The CDR3 has 16 amino acids. Germline trimming cut 0 bases from V and 7 bases from J; bases unmatched to any gene: 15. The CDR3 DNA reads as TGTGCCACCTGGGACGGGCTTCCCTACTTGGGGTATAAGAAACTCTTT. Protein sequence: CATWDGLPYLGYKKLF.

In this sample, this clone turned up a few times. This sample includes further DNA sequences coding for the same CDR3. The V gene is TRGV9, the J gene TRGJ1 or TRGJ2. The CDR3 totals 14 residues. V lost 3 bases to trimming and J lost 4 bases; unmatched junction nucleotides: 9. In germline, CDR1 is GITISATS, CDR2 ISYDGTV (reference sequence). The chain's CDR3 is CALWEPSDYYKKLF. DNA for the CDR3: TGTGCCTTGTGGGAGCCCTCCGACTATTATAAGAAACTCTTT.

This clone showed up just a few times. Other DNA sequences in this sample translate to the same CDR3. The chain couples TRGV2 to TRGJP2. Trimming took 0 bases from V and 6 from J; bases not matched to a gene: 7. The germline V gene encodes CDR1 EGSNGY and CDR2 YDSYNSKV. CDR3 length: 15 amino acids. This CDR3 reads CATWDGPIGDWIKTF. Here the CDR3 DNA reads TGTGCCACCTGGGACGGGCCTATTGGTGATTGGATCAAGACGTTT.

This clone was counted only a few times. The genes are TRGV2 and TRGJP2. Germline V gene sequence: CDR1 EGSNGY, CDR2 YDSYNSKV. J was trimmed by 6 bases and V by 5 bases; bases with no gene match: 6. The CDR3 consists of 13 residues. The CDR3 DNA is TGTGCCACCTGGGTCAGGGGTGATTGGATCAAGACGTTT. Its translation: CATWVRGDWIKTF.

The chain couples TRGV5 to TRGJ1 or TRGJ2. There are 14 residues in the CDR3. CDR1 VINAFY and CDR2 YDVSNSKD come from the germline V gene. The trim removed 4 bases at V and 5 bases at J, leaving 11 bases unmatched. CDR3 nucleotides: TGTGCCACCTGGGAGACGGGGTGGAATTATAAGAAACTCTTT. Its translation is CATWETGWNYKKLF.

Comment on this clone: The DNA is omitted, as the CDR3 cannot be located on it reliably, and the CDR3 follows TCRdb's listing. The chain couples TRGV3 to TRGJP2. Germline assignment: CDR1 VTNTFY and CDR2 YDVSTARD (reference sequence). The length of the CDR3 is 23 amino acids, counting both ends. The CDR3 loop is CATWDRRANYYKKLFGSDWIKTF.

This clone came up a few times. This may arise from a read error, as a much more abundant clone is one base away. The sample carries other DNA sequences with the same CDR3. The V gene is TRGV2, the J gene TRGJP2. Germline loops: CDR1 EGSNGY, CDR2 YDSYNSKV. The CDR3 is made up of 15 amino acids. V was clipped by 0 bases and J by 3 bases; unmatched bases: 4. CDR3 DNA: TGTGCCACCTGGGACGGGGAGGGTAGTGATTGGATCAAGACGTTT. It codes for CATWDGEGSDWIKTF.

About this clone: This specimen includes other DNA sequences encoding the same CDR3. This sequence joins TRGV3 and TRGJ1 or TRGJ2. Germline CDR1 and CDR2: VTNTFY and YDVSTARD (reference sequence). The junction had 4 bases not matched to a gene; V was cut back by 0 bases and J by 8 bases. This CDR3 spans 12 amino acids. This CDR3 reads CATWDRGDKKLF. CDR3 DNA sequence: TGTGCCACCTGGGACAGGGGGGATAAGAAACTCTTT.

This chain joins TRGV2 and TRGJ1 or TRGJ2. The CDR3 sequence is 15 residues long. The V gene end was trimmed by 1 base and the J gene end by 3 bases; junction bases not matched to a gene: 9. CDR1 is EGSNGY, CDR2 YDSYNSKV, per germline. The CDR3 spells CATWDGTPSYYKKLF. Here the CDR3 DNA reads TGTGCCACCTGGGACGGTACCCCCTCTTATTATAAGAAACTCTTT.

This clone appeared a few times. Other DNA sequences from this sample encode an identical CDR3 as well. The chain links TRGV2 to TRGJ1 or TRGJ2. The CDR3 has 14 residues. J lost 4 bases, V lost 4 bases, and 10 bases had no gene match. Germline CDR1 is EGSNGY and CDR2 is YDSYNSKV. The CDR3 DNA reads TGTGCCACCTGGGATGGGCCGGCGTATTATAAGAAACTCTTT. Protein: CATWDGPAYYKKLF.

In the case of this clone: The sample contains more than one DNA sequence encoding this CDR3. The rearrangement uses TRGV2 and TRGJ1 or TRGJ2. CDR1 is EGSNGY and CDR2 is YDSYNSKV in the germline V gene. The V and J ends lost 1 base and 12 bases, in that order; junction bases with no gene match: 6. The CDR3 sequence is 11 residues long. DNA of the CDR3: TGTGCCACCTGGGACGGTCTGCGGAAACTCTTT. It specifies CATWDGLRKLF.

In this sample, this clone turned up a few times. This chain connects TRGV8 to TRGJ1 or TRGJ2. Germline assignment: CDR1 VENAVY and CDR2 YDSYNSRV. CDR3 length: 13 amino acids. With 3 bases clipped from V and 6 bases from J, the junction kept 8 bases outside the gene matches. The chain's CDR3 is CATWDADFYKKLF. The CDR3 region has the DNA TGTGCCACCTGGGATGCCGACTTTTATAAGAAACTCTTT.

V is TRGV9 and J is TRGJ1 or TRGJ2. Trimming removed 3 bases from V and 6 bases from J; junction bases left unmatched: 5. Germline V lookup: CDR1 GITISATS, CDR2 ISYDGTV (reference sequence). CDR3 length: 12 residues. The CDR3 nucleotides are TGTGCCTTGTGGGAGAGGCGTTATAAGAAACTCTTT. Protein product: CALWERRYKKLF.

V and J are TRGV4 and TRGJP2. The CDR3 runs 14 residues. With V trimmed by 2 bases and J by 1 base, 1 base remained unmatched. CDR1 is EGSTGY, CDR2 YDSYTSSV, per germline. DNA for the CDR3: TGTGCCACCTGGGATGCTAGTAGTGATTGGATCAAGACGTTT. Its translation is CATWDASSDWIKTF.

This chain links TRGV9 with TRGJ1 or TRGJ2. The V gene end was trimmed by 2 bases and the J gene end by 16 bases; junction bases not matched to a gene: 11. Germline lookup yields CDR1 GITISATS and CDR2 ISYDGTV (reference sequence). The CDR3 consists of 11 residues. CDR3 coding DNA: TGTGCCTTGTGGGAGGCAGGTTTACGGCTCTTT. Protein sequence: CALWEAGLRLF.

This clone was seen a few times. The chain links TRGV4 to TRGJ1 or TRGJ2. The germline V gene has CDR1 EGSTGY and CDR2 YDSYTSSV. The CDR3 contains 14 residues. J was trimmed by 7 bases and V by 3 bases; bases with no gene match: 12. In DNA form, the CDR3 reads TGTGCCACCTGGGATCCTAAGGTGTGGTATAAGAAACTCTTT. This encodes CATWDPKVWYKKLF.

A remark on this clone: A much larger clone differs by one base, so this may be a read error. Different DNA sequences within this sample yield the same CDR3. The chain recombines TRGV2 with TRGJ1 or TRGJ2. With 0 bases clipped from V and 6 bases from J, the junction kept 2 bases outside the gene matches. Germline CDR1 and CDR2: EGSNGY and YDSYNSKV. The CDR3 extends over 12 amino acids. The CDR3: CATWDGVYKKLF. CDR3 DNA: TGTGCCACCTGGGACGGGGTTTATAAGAAACTCTTT.

This clone was seen more than once but under ten times. V usage is TRGV4 and J usage is TRGJ1 or TRGJ2. CDR1 and CDR2 from the germline V gene are EGSTGY and YDSYTSSV. The junction had 8 bases not matched to a gene; V was cut back by 6 bases and J by 3 bases. CDR3 length equals 13 residues. In DNA, the CDR3 is TGTGCCACCTGGACCTGGGGTTATTATAAGAAACTCTTT. It yields the protein CATWTWGYYKKLF.

This chain joins TRGV4 and TRGJ1 or TRGJ2. Germline assignment: CDR1 EGSTGY and CDR2 YDSYTSSV. J lost 5 bases, V lost 6 bases, and 4 bases had no gene match. The CDR3 is 11 amino acids. The CDR3 coding sequence is TGTGCCACCTGGATTCATTATAAGAAACTCTTT. Protein: CATWIHYKKLF.